Below are 27 T cell receptor beta chains sequenced from a single sample in a study of early T cells in non-severe SARS-CoV-2 infection. TCRdb used MiXCR to reprocess the 5' RACE reads, holding one entry per CDR3 protein. The sample includes some 82,000 distinct CDR3 sequences, roughly 6% of them seen just once. The sample comprised whole blood. The source of these receptors is an adult who was a healthcare worker with PCR-confirmed SARS-CoV-2 infection or an uninfected control (not recorded which).

The CDR3 DNA reads TGCAGCGTCAAAGAGGGGACAGGGGGCACCGAGCAGTACTTC. Translation: CSVKEGTGGTEQYF. The chain is built from TRBV29-1 and TRBJ2-7, with TRBD1 identical over 12 bases. From germline, CDR1 is SQVTM and CDR2 ANQGSEA. V dropped 6 bases and J dropped 6; count of bases not matched to a gene: 9. This CDR3 region has 14 residues.

This clonotype was seen at least ten times. The chain carries TRBV20-1 and TRBJ2-3, with 7 bases that match TRBD2. The CDR3 is made up of 15 amino acids. The germline CDR1 and CDR2 sequences are DFQATT and SNEGSKA (reference sequence). V lost 4 bases, J lost 1 base, and 8 bases stayed unmatched. The CDR3 reads CSATKTGGRTDTQYF. In DNA, the CDR3 is TGCAGTGCTACGAAGACGGGGGGTCGCACAGATACGCAGTATTTT.

The sample holds many counts of this clonotype. The chain combines TRBV5-1 with TRBJ1-2; 11 bases match TRBD1. CDR1 and CDR2 from the germline V gene are SGHRS and YFSETQ. V was pared by 8 bases and J by 7 bases, with 10 bases of the junction left unmatched. This CDR3 has 14 residues. CDR3 bases: TGCGCCAGTACCCTCGGACAGGGGGCGGTTGGCTACACCTTC. It encodes CASTLGQGAVGYTF.

In its sample, this clonotype was seen a few times. CDR3 in amino acids: CASSWAGQNNSPLHF. CDR3 coding DNA: TGTGCCAGCAGCTGGGCGGGACAAAATAATTCACCCCTCCACTTT. The rearrangement uses TRBV27 and TRBJ1-6; tentative D call: TRBD1 (6 bases). This CDR3 spans 15 amino acids. The germline V gene has CDR1 MNHEY and CDR2 SMNVEV (reference sequence). Trimming took 6 bases from V and 5 from J, leaving 14 bases between them.

This clonotype was counted many times. V gene TRBV20-1 combines with J gene TRBJ2-7; D might be TRBD2 (6 bases). Between the trimmed V and J ends, which lost 3 bases and 4 bases, there was a span of 22 bases. Per germline, CDR1 DFQATT and CDR2 SNEGSKA (reference sequence). The CDR3 runs to 16 residues. CDR3 coding DNA: TGCAGTGCTAGTGCCCTAGCGCCAAATATAAATTACGAGCAGTACTTC. Translation gives CSASALAPNINYEQYF.

The table lists this clonotype with many counts. The CDR3 spells CASRSDRVSSYEQYF. The DNA of the CDR3 is TGTGCCAGCAGGTCCGACAGGGTCAGCTCCTACGAGCAGTACTTC. The chain has TRBV5-4 and TRBJ2-7; 7 bases are shared with TRBD1. Germline CDR1 is SGHNT and CDR2 is YYREEE (reference sequence). There are 15 residues in the CDR3. The ends lost 5 bases at V and 0 bases at J; junction bases unmatched: 8.

CDR3 in amino acids: CASSSLPGTHTQYF. The CDR3 coding sequence is TGTGCCAGCAGTTCCCTCCCCGGGACACATACGCAGTATTTT. The rearrangement joins TRBV28 to TRBJ2-3, with D perhaps TRBD1 (6 bases). Germline V lookup: CDR1 MDHEN, CDR2 SYDVKM. V shed 4 bases and J shed 7 bases, with 15 bases lying between them. The CDR3 length is 14 residues.

The chain links TRBV4-1 to TRBJ2-2, with D hard to call. V lost 3 bases to trimming and J lost 4 bases, with 15 bases between them. Per germline, CDR1 MGHRA and CDR2 YSYEKL. The CDR3 has 16 residues. The CDR3 here is CASSHISGDGTGELFF. The CDR3 DNA sequence: TGCGCCAGCAGCCATATTTCTGGGGATGGCACCGGGGAGCTGTTTTTT.

This clonotype was seen a handful of times. The chain joins TRBV6-2 or TRBV6-3 to TRBJ2-1, with D unresolved. Germline V gives CDR1 MNHEY, CDR2 SVGEGT. V was shortened by 2 bases and J by 8 bases, with 7 bases between the two germline ends. The CDR3 extends over 12 amino acids. CDR3 protein: CASSYAAYEQFF. The CDR3, as DNA: TGTGCCAGCAGTTACGCAGCGTATGAGCAGTTCTTC.

There are many counts of this clonotype. The rearrangement links TRBV2 to TRBJ2-3; 7 nucleotides line up with TRBD2. Germline V gene sequence: CDR1 SNHLY, CDR2 FYNNEI. The CDR3 extends over 14 amino acids. V lost 4 bases and J lost 6; bases outside the gene matches: 7. CDR3 nucleotide sequence: TGTGCCAGCAGTGGGGGAGGGCCCACGGATACGCAGTATTTT. Protein product: CASSGGGPTDTQYF.

This clonotype has ten or more counts. Mismatch with germline at one junction end may stem from a read error. The genes are TRBV19 and TRBJ1-2; perhaps TRBD1 as D (5 bases). The CDR3 contains 15 residues. Germline lookup yields CDR1 LNHDA and CDR2 SQIVND (reference sequence). CDR3 sequence (DNA): TGTGCCAGTACCACTAAGGACGGGGCTAATTATGGCTACACCTTC. As protein: CASTTKDGANYGYTF.

The chain joins TRBV30 to TRBJ1-1; 11 bases match TRBD1. The CDR3 totals 12 residues. V dropped 7 bases and J dropped 5; count of bases not matched to a gene: 3. Germline CDR1 is GTSNPN and CDR2 is SVGIG (reference sequence). The CDR3 DNA sequence: TGTGCCTCGGACAGGGGGCAAACTGAAGCTTTCTTT. Translating it yields CASDRGQTEAFF.

The rearrangement joins TRBV18 to TRBJ2-2; TRBD2 aligns across 10 bases. V lost 1 base, J lost 4 bases, and 6 bases stayed unmatched. Germline V gene sequence: CDR1 KGHSH, CDR2 LQKENI. This CDR3 spans 17 amino acids. The CDR3 here is CASSPREVAGGTGELFF. CDR3 DNA sequence: TGTGCCAGCTCACCACGGGAAGTAGCGGGAGGCACCGGGGAGCTGTTTTTT.

This clonotype was counted ten times or more. The gene calls are TRBV20-1 and TRBJ2-3, with TRBD2 as a possible D gene (6 bases). There are 13 residues in the CDR3. Germline CDR1 DFQATT, CDR2 SNEGSKA (reference sequence). CDR3 residues: CSAPPSGTDTQYF. Here the CDR3 DNA reads TGCAGCGCCCCCCCTAGCGGCACAGATACGCAGTATTTT.

On this clonotype itself: A much larger clone lies a single base off, so this may be a read error. The chain recombines TRBV27 with TRBJ2-3; perhaps TRBD2 as D (6 bases). Looked up from germline, CDR1 is MNHEY and CDR2 is SMNVEV (reference sequence). V was shortened by 3 bases and J by 9 bases, with 7 bases between the two germline ends. This CDR3 is 11 amino acids long. The CDR3 here is CASSLEGTQYF. CDR3 nucleotide sequence: TGTGCCAGCAGTTTGGAGGGAACGCAGTATTTT.

Only a few counts were recorded for this clonotype. V usage is TRBV2 and J usage is TRBJ2-5, with 9 bases aligning to TRBD2. J lost 2 bases, V lost 4 bases, and 5 bases had no gene match. Germline V lookup: CDR1 SNHLY, CDR2 FYNNEI. The CDR3 extends over 15 amino acids. This CDR3 reads CASSGSGGRQETQYF. CDR3 in DNA: TGTGCCAGCAGTGGCAGCGGGGGGAGACAAGAGACCCAGTACTTC.

The gene calls are TRBV28 and TRBJ2-7; the match to TRBD1 covers 8 bases. The CDR3 covers 15 residues. Trimming removed 6 bases from V and 0 bases from J; junction bases left unmatched: 7. Germline CDR1 is MDHEN and CDR2 is SYDVKM. CDR3 bases: TGTGCCAGCAGACCAGACAGGGGAAGCTCCTACGAGCAGTACTTC. This encodes CASRPDRGSSYEQYF. The full variable domain, with the rest looked up from reference TRBV28 and TRBJ2-7, is DVKVTQSSRYLVKRTGEKVFLECVQDMDHENMFWYRQDPGLGLRLIYFSYDVKMKEKGDIPEGYSVSREKKERFSLILESASTNQTSMYLCASRPDRGSSYEQYFGPGTRLTVT.

CDR3 bases: TGTGCCACTAGACCCGGACAGGGGAATGATTCACCCCTCCACTTT. Its protein is CATRPGQGNDSPLHF. The chain links TRBV6-2 or TRBV6-3 to TRBJ1-6; 9 bases match TRBD1. The CDR3 totals 15 residues. Germline values: CDR1 MNHEY, CDR2 SVGEGT. With V trimmed by 10 bases and J by 8 bases, 12 bases remained unmatched.

The rearrangement uses TRBV5-1 and TRBJ2-1; D is ambiguous. V was pared by 0 bases and J by 5 bases, with 9 bases between. Germline loops: CDR1 SGHRS, CDR2 YFSETQ. The CDR3 has 14 residues. This CDR3 reads CASSLGGVDNEQFF. The CDR3 coding sequence is TGCGCCAGCAGCTTGGGAGGTGTGGACAATGAGCAGTTCTTC. The full variable domain, its missing parts supplied by reference TRBV5-1 and TRBJ2-1, is KAGVTQTPRYLIKTRGQQVTLSCSPISGHRSVSWYQQTPGQGLQFLFEYFSETQRNKGNFPGRFSGRQFSNSRSEMNVSTLELGDSALYLCASSLGGVDNEQFFGPGTRLTVL.

This clonotype was observed a few times. The chain is built from TRBV9 and TRBJ1-1; D perhaps matches TRBD1 (5 bases). The CDR3 totals 15 residues. Germline values: CDR1 SGDLS, CDR2 YYNGEE. V was clipped by 0 bases and J by 4 bases, with 13 bases between them. CDR3 bases: TGTGCCAGCAGCGTAGATTTAGGGGAAGGCACTGAAGCTTTCTTT. Its translation: CASSVDLGEGTEAFF. The variable domain in full, completed from reference TRBV9 and TRBJ1-1, reads DSGVTQTPKHLITATGQRVTLRCSPRSGDLSVYWYQQSLDQGLQFLIQYYNGEERAKGNILERFSAQQFPDLHSELNLSSLELGDSALYFCASSVDLGEGTEAFFGQGTRLTVV.

As regards this clonotype: One end of the junction does not line up with germline, which may come from a read error. The chain is built from TRBV7-2 and TRBJ1-5, with TRBD1 as a possible D gene (5 bases). CDR1 and CDR2 (germline): SGHTA, FQGNSA. This CDR3 region has 14 residues. CDR3 sequence reads: CANSPKGNNQPQHF. CDR3 DNA: TGTGCCAACAGCCCGAAGGGGAACAATCAGCCCCAGCATTTT.

This clonotype was seen a few times. The rearrangement joins TRBV18 to TRBJ1-6; 8 positions agree with TRBD1. Trimming took 5 bases from V and 7 from J; bases not matched to a gene: 7. There are 15 residues in the CDR3. CDR1 is KGHSH and CDR2 is LQKENI in the germline V gene. CDR3: CASSKETGDNSPLHF. In DNA form, the CDR3 reads TGTGCCAGCTCAAAGGAGACAGGGGACAATTCACCCCTCCACTTT.

This clonotype was observed at least ten times. J is TRBJ1-3 and V is TRBV12-3 or TRBV12-4, with D possibly being TRBD1 (6 bases). The CDR3 is 16 amino acids. Trimming left V 2 bases short and J 0 bases short, with 11 bases between. CDR3 protein: CASSLRDTGSGNTIYF. CDR3 in DNA: TGTGCCAGCAGTTTACGGGACACAGGCTCTGGAAACACCATATATTTT.

This rearrangement joins TRBV5-1 to TRBJ2-1; weak D call: TRBD1 (8 bases). The CDR3 contains 18 residues. V lost 3 bases and J 5 bases, leaving 24 bases between the germline ends. Germline loops: CDR1 SGHRS, CDR2 YFSETQ. The CDR3 spells CASSWEGQALKRDNEQFF. The CDR3 nucleotides are TGCGCCAGCAGCTGGGAGGGACAGGCCTTAAAAAGAGACAATGAGCAGTTCTTC. Variable domain in full (rest from reference TRBV5-1 and TRBJ2-1): KAGVTQTPRYLIKTRGQQVTLSCSPISGHRSVSWYQQTPGQGLQFLFEYFSETQRNKGNFPGRFSGRQFSNSRSEMNVSTLELGDSALYLCASSWEGQALKRDNEQFFGPGTRLTVL.

This clonotype has a count of ten or more. This chain connects TRBV3-1 to TRBJ2-7; 8 nucleotides agree with TRBD2. Germline assignment: CDR1 LGHDT and CDR2 YNNKEL (reference sequence). V was clipped by 1 base and J by 3 bases; unmatched bases: 8. The CDR3 consists of 16 residues. The CDR3 loop reads CASSQGSSGRHYEQYF. CDR3 coding DNA: TGTGCCAGCAGCCAAGGGTCCAGCGGGAGACACTACGAGCAGTACTTC.

This clonotype has ten or more counts. V gene TRBV6-2 or TRBV6-3 combines with J gene TRBJ1-1; 10 bases are shared with TRBD1. The CDR3 sequence is 16 residues long. V shed 6 bases and J 2 bases; nucleotides not matched to a gene: 9. Germline V gives CDR1 MNHEY, CDR2 SVGEGT. CDR3 nucleotides: TGTGCCAGCAGACGTTGGACAGGGGGGTTCAACACTGAAGCTTTCTTT. Translation: CASRRWTGGFNTEAFF.

The V and J genes are TRBV6-5 and TRBJ2-3; 12 bases are shared with TRBD1. There are 16 residues in the CDR3. The germline V gene has CDR1 MNHEY and CDR2 SVGAGI. The V segment lost 5 bases and the J segment 1 base; nucleotides outside the gene matches: 4. The CDR3 protein is CASSPGTGGGTDTQYF. Here the CDR3 DNA reads TGTGCCAGCAGTCCCGGGACAGGGGGCGGCACAGATACGCAGTATTTT.